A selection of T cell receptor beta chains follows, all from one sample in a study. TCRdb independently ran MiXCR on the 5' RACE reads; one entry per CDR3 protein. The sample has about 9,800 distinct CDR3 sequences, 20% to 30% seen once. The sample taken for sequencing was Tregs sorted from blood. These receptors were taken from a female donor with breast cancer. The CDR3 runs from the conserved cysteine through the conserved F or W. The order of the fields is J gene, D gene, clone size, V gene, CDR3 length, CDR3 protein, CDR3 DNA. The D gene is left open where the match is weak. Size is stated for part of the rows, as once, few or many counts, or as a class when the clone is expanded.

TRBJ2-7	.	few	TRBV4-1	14	CASSQVGGEYEQYF	TGCGCCAGCAGCCAAGTGGGTGGGGAGTACGAGCAGTACTTC
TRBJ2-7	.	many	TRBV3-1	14	CASSPTGFQDEQYF	TGTGCCAGCAGCCCTACGGGATTCCAGGACGAGCAGTACTTC
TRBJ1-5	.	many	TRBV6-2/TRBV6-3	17	CASNPGHSGGGNQPQHF	TGTGCCAGCAACCCCGGGCATTCGGGAGGTGGCAATCAGCCCCAGCATTTT
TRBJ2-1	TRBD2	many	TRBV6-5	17	CASSYSVLAGDYNEQFF	TGTGCCAGCAGTTACTCGGTACTAGCGGGGGATTACAATGAGCAGTTCTTC
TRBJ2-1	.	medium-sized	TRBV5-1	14	CASSFPNGYNEQFF	TGCGCCAGCAGCTTCCCAAACGGCTACAATGAGCAGTTCTTC
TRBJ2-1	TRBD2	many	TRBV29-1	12	CSVEWTSIEQFF	TGCAGCGTTGAGTGGACTAGCATCGAGCAGTTCTTC
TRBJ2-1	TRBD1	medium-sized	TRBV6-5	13	CASSFLQGNEQFF	TGTGCCAGCAGTTTCCTACAGGGGAATGAGCAGTTCTTC
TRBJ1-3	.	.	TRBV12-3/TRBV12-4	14	CASSATDSGNTIYF	TGTGCCAGCAGTGCTACAGACTCTGGAAACACCATATATTTT
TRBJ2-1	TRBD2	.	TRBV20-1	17	CSANPEGGLATYNEQFF	TGCAGTGCTAATCCCGAGGGGGGACTAGCCACCTACAATGAGCAGTTCTTC
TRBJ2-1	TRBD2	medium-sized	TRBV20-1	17	CSAPQRTSVLSYNEQFF	TGCAGTGCCCCTCAAAGGACTAGCGTTCTCTCCTACAATGAGCAGTTCTTC
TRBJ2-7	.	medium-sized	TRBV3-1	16	CASSQVQLGFGDEQYF	TGTGCCAGCAGCCAAGTTCAGCTAGGCTTCGGGGACGAGCAGTACTTC
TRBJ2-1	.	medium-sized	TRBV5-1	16	CASSLAFQGYYNEQFF	TGCGCCAGCAGCTTGGCCTTCCAGGGTTACTACAATGAGCAGTTCTTC
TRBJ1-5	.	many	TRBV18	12	CASSPSGQPQHF	TGTGCCAGCTCACCATCAGGGCAGCCCCAGCATTTT
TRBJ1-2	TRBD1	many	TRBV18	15	CASSPDRGYGYGYTF	TGTGCCAGCTCCCCAGACAGGGGGTATGGCTATGGCTACACCTTC